The rows below give T cell receptor beta chains drawn from one sample of a study of blood T cell repertoires in COVID-19. The method was immunoSEQ multiplex PCR; TCRdb's version includes in-frame clones alone and lacks a portion of them. This sample yields 200,000 to 250,000 clones, of which around 86% are seen a single time; about 2.2% belongs to the top ten. Sequenced: peripheral blood. Source of these receptors: a man aged 30 to 45 who had recovered from COVID-19. Both conserved end residues are part of each CDR3. Fields, in order: V gene, clone size, J gene, D gene, CDR3 protein, CDR3 DNA. The D gene is left open where the match is weak. A clone size is listed for some rows: how often the clone was seen (once, few, many), or a class if it is expanded.

V: TRBV13; size: NA; J: TRBJ2-7; D: TRBD1; CDR3: CASSPDRGHEQYF; DNA: TGTGCCAGCAGTCCTGACAGGGGCCACGAGCAGTACTTC
V: TRBV9; size: NA; J: TRBJ1-2; D: NA; CDR3: CASSVGGRNYGYTF; DNA: TGTGCCAGCAGCGTAGGGGGCCGCAACTATGGCTACACCTTC
V: TRBV4-1; size: NA; J: TRBJ1-3; D: NA; CDR3: CASSQDGPGGLSGNTIYF; DNA: TGCGCCAGCAGCCAAGATGGCCCGGGGGGCCTCTCTGGAAACACCATATATTTT
V: TRBV29-1; size: few; J: TRBJ1-2; D: TRBD1; CDR3: CSVQWQGAGGYTF; DNA: TGCAGCGTTCAGTGGCAGGGGGCTGGCGGCTACACCTTC
V: TRBV7-9; size: few; J: TRBJ1-1; D: TRBD1; CDR3: CASSPGTGLTEAFF; DNA: TGTGCCAGCAGCCCCGGGACAGGGCTCACTGAAGCTTTCTTT
V: TRBV7-2; size: NA; J: TRBJ2-3; D: NA; CDR3: CASSSQNTQYF; DNA: TGTGCCAGCAGCTCACAAAATACGCAGTATTTT
V: TRBV2; size: NA; J: TRBJ1-5; D: TRBD1; CDR3: CASSTGVRQPQHF; DNA: TGTGCCAGCAGTACAGGGGTCAGACAGCCCCAGCATTTT
V: TRBV6-1; size: NA; J: TRBJ1-2; D: NA; CDR3: CASSEGGGRARYGYTF; DNA: TGTGCCAGCAGTGAAGGGGGCGGCAGGGCTCGCTATGGCTACACCTTC
V: TRBV6-4; size: NA; J: TRBJ2-3; D: NA; CDR3: CASSDGRSSTDTQYF; DNA: TGTGCCAGCAGTGACGGGCGTTCTAGCACAGATACGCAGTATTTT
V: TRBV6-5; size: NA; J: TRBJ2-2; D: NA; CDR3: CASIPGLSNTGELFF; DNA: TGTGCCAGCATTCCGGGACTCTCGAACACCGGGGAGCTGTTTTTT
V: TRBV5-5; size: many; J: TRBJ2-5; D: TRBD2; CDR3: CASSFLAGGETQYF; DNA: TGTGCCAGCAGCTTCCTGGCGGGGGGAGAGACCCAGTACTTC
V: TRBV4-1; size: NA; J: TRBJ1-6; D: TRBD1; CDR3: CASSQPTGASPLHF; DNA: TGCGCCAGCAGCCAGCCCACAGGGGCGTCACCCCTCCACTTT
V: TRBV27; size: NA; J: TRBJ1-2; D: NA; CDR3: CASKARGGYGYTF; DNA: TGTGCCAGCAAAGCCCGGGGAGGCTATGGCTACACCTTC
V: TRBV11-2; size: NA; J: TRBJ1-1; D: TRBD1; CDR3: CASSPRGTMNTEAFF; DNA: TGTGCCAGCAGCCCCAGGGGGACCATGAACACTGAAGCTTTCTTT
V: TRBV6-2/TRBV6-3; size: NA; J: TRBJ1-1; D: TRBD1; CDR3: CASSRGQGFKAFF; DNA: TGTGCCAGCAGCCGGGGACAGGGGTTTAAGGCTTTCTTT
V: TRBV2; size: NA; J: TRBJ2-2; D: NA; CDR3: CASVLGSNTGELFF; DNA: TGTGCCAGCGTCTTGGGCAGTAACACCGGGGAGCTGTTTTTT
V: TRBV7-6; size: NA; J: TRBJ1-3; D: NA; CDR3: CASSLGASRGNTIYF; DNA: TGTGCCAGCAGCCTAGGGGCTTCTCGCGGAAACACCATATATTTT
V: TRBV30; size: once; J: TRBJ2-7; D: TRBD1; CDR3: CAWSLDRTSYEQYF; DNA: TGTGCCTGGAGTTTGGACAGGACCTCCTACGAGCAGTACTTC
V: TRBV15; size: NA; J: TRBJ1-3; D: TRBD1; CDR3: CATSEDRGAGNTIYF; DNA: TGTGCCACCAGCGAAGACAGGGGGGCAGGAAACACCATATATTTT
V: TRBV19; size: NA; J: TRBJ2-1; D: NA; CDR3: CASSIGDNEQFF; DNA: TGTGCCAGTAGTATAGGCGACAATGAGCAGTTCTTC
V: TRBV18; size: many; J: TRBJ2-7; D: NA; CDR3: CASSPAGEQYF; DNA: TGTGCCAGCTCACCCGCGGGCGAGCAGTACTTC
V: TRBV6-6; size: NA; J: TRBJ1-2; D: TRBD1; CDR3: CASSRGGAGLDYGYTF; DNA: TGTGCCAGCAGTCGAGGGGGCGCTGGTCTCGACTATGGCTACACCTTC
V: TRBV5-1; size: NA; J: TRBJ2-3; D: TRBD2; CDR3: CASSLLSGGAPDTQYF; DNA: TGCGCCAGCAGCTTGTTAAGCGGGGGGGCCCCAGATACGCAGTATTTT
V: TRBV7-9; size: NA; J: TRBJ2-3; D: TRBD2; CDR3: CASSLELAGVTQYF; DNA: TGTGCCAGCAGCTTAGAACTAGCGGGGGTTACGCAGTATTTT
V: TRBV11-2; size: NA; J: TRBJ2-3; D: TRBD2; CDR3: CASSLAGGGTDTQYF; DNA: TGTGCCAGCAGCTTAGCGGGGGGGGGCACAGATACGCAGTATTTT
V: TRBV18; size: NA; J: TRBJ1-2; D: NA; CDR3: CASSPGGQGYTF; DNA: TGTGCCAGCTCCCCAGGAGGGCAAGGCTACACCTTC
V: TRBV9; size: NA; J: TRBJ1-1; D: NA; CDR3: CASSEEVLNTEAFF; DNA: TGTGCCAGCAGCGAAGAGGTACTGAACACTGAAGCTTTCTTT
V: TRBV6-5; size: NA; J: TRBJ2-7; D: NA; CDR3: CASRYPGRYEQYF; DNA: TGTGCCAGTAGATACCCAGGGCGCTACGAGCAGTACTTC
V: TRBV7-9; size: NA; J: TRBJ1-2; D: NA; CDR3: CASSSSGRDYYGYTF; DNA: TGTGCCAGCAGCTCCTCCGGTAGAGACTACTATGGCTACACCTTC
V: TRBV6-1; size: once; J: TRBJ2-3; D: TRBD2; CDR3: CASSENSGGTTDTQYF; DNA: TGTGCCAGCAGCGAAAATAGCGGGGGGACCACAGATACGCAGTATTTT
V: TRBV30; size: NA; J: TRBJ2-5; D: NA; CDR3: CAWQSASVETQYF; DNA: TGTGCCTGGCAGTCGGCTAGCGTTGAGACCCAGTACTTC
V: TRBV7-2; size: NA; J: TRBJ1-1; D: NA; CDR3: CASSQSRDTEAFF; DNA: TGTGCCAGCAGCCAGAGCCGGGACACCGAAGCTTTCTTT
V: TRBV19; size: NA; J: TRBJ2-2; D: TRBD2; CDR3: CASSLAGEITGELFF; DNA: TGTGCCAGTAGCCTAGCGGGGGAGATCACCGGGGAGCTGTTTTTT
V: TRBV3-1/TRBV3-2; size: NA; J: TRBJ1-2; D: TRBD1; CDR3: CASSQDLGGAYGYTF; DNA: TGTGCCAGCAGCCAAGATTTAGGGGGCGCGTATGGCTACACCTTC
V: TRBV7-9; size: NA; J: TRBJ1-2; D: NA; CDR3: CASSFGQSLYGYTF; DNA: TGTGCCAGCAGCTTCGGACAGAGCCTCTATGGCTACACCTTC
V: TRBV14; size: NA; J: TRBJ1-3; D: NA; CDR3: CASSRAGGNTIYF; DNA: TGTGCCAGCAGCCGGGCAGGAGGAAACACCATATATTTT
V: TRBV7-2; size: NA; J: TRBJ2-1; D: NA; CDR3: CASTDGLHYNEQFF; DNA: TGTGCCAGCACCGATGGACTCCACTACAATGAGCAGTTCTTC
V: TRBV27; size: once; J: TRBJ1-2; D: NA; CDR3: CASSLRGGNGYTF; DNA: TGTGCCAGCAGTTTGCGGGGGGGTAATGGCTACACCTTC